This TCR beta chain is drawn from a study of long-term antiretroviral therapy in people with HIV. Study-wide results and caveats: Although diversity increased after ART, it remained lower than in transplant donor controls.

J lost 4 bases, V lost 4 bases, and 5 bases had no gene match. Germline CDR1 MGHDK, CDR2 SYGVNS. The CDR3 spans 15 residues. They ran version v3.0 of the immunoSEQ assay at survey level. This table comes from immunoSEQ multiplex PCR, and its TCRdb copy is limited to in-frame clones, with some not included. The table has under 25,000 clones, about 70% seen once. Roughly 0.95-10 million cryopreserved PBMC were held in samples before DNA extraction. A word on this clone: The antigen is not known.

This TCR was sampled from a man between 18 and 29 years old with HIV. The chain joins TRBV25-1 to TRBJ2-5; 11 bases are shared with TRBD2. Sequenced material: unsorted PBMCs, taken 0.5 years before starting antiretroviral therapy. Here the CDR3 DNA reads TGTGCCAGCAGTGTAGCGGGAGGGCTACGAGAGACCCAGTACTTC. Encoded protein: CASSVAGGLRETQYF.